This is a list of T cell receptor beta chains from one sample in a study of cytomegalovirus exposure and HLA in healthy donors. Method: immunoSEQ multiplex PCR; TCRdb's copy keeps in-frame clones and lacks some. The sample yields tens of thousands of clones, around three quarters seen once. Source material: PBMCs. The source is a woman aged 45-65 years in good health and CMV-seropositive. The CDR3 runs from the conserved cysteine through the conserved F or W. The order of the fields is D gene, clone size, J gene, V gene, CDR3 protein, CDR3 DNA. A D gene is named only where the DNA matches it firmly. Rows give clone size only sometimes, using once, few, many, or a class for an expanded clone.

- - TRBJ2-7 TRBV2 CASSEAPSFSYEQYF TGTGCCAGCAGTGAAGCGCCTAGCTTCTCCTACGAGCAGTACTTC
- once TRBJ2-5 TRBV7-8 CASGRDGETQYF TGTGCCAGCGGCAGGGATGGAGAGACCCAGTACTTC
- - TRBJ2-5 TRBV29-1 CSGLQETQYF TGCAGCGGCCTACAAGAGACCCAGTACTTC
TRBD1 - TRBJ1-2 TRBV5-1 CASSYTGQVPNYGYTF TGCGCCAGCAGCTACACAGGACAGGTCCCTAACTATGGCTACACCTTC
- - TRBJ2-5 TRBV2 CASSEGGPRTETQYF TGTGCCAGCAGTGAGGGGGGGCCCAGGACGGAGACCCAGTACTTC
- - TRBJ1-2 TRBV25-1 CASSEPNPRQAGGYTF TGTGCCAGCAGTGAACCAAACCCTCGACAGGCAGGCGGCTACACCTTC
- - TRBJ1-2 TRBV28 CASSLRFSYGYTF TGTGCCAGCAGCTTGCGGTTTAGCTATGGCTACACCTTC
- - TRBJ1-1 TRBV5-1 CASSPSGNTEAFF TGCGCCAGCAGCCCCTCGGGAAACACTGAAGCTTTCTTT
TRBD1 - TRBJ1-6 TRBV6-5 CASSSGTGAPNSPLHF TGTGCCAGCAGTTCCGGGACAGGGGCACCAAATTCACCCCTCCACTTT
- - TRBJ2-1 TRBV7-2 CASSASSLGGFF TGTGCCAGCAGCGCGAGTAGCCTCGGCGGGTTCTTC
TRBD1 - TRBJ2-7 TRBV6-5 CASSSPGQGNTYEQYF TGTGCCAGCAGTTCTCCGGGACAGGGAAATACCTACGAGCAGTACTTC
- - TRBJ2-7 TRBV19 CASSIGHPYEQYF TGTGCCAGTAGTATAGGACATCCCTACGAGCAGTACTTC
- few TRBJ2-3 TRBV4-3 CASSHHTDTQYF TGCGCCAGCAGCCATCACACAGATACGCAGTATTTT
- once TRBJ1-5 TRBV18 CASSPGAGNGQPQHF TGTGCCAGCTCACCGGGGGCAGGGAACGGTCAGCCCCAGCATTTT
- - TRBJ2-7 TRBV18 CASSPGQYYEQYF TGTGCCAGCTCACCCGGACAGTACTACGAGCAGTACTTC
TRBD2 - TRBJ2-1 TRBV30 CAWSGTSGVNEQFF TGTGCCTGGAGTGGGACTAGCGGAGTCAATGAGCAGTTCTTC
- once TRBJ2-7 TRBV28 CASSSLEKAAELRGQYF TGTGCCAGCAGTTCGTTAGAGAAAGCCGCGGAACTACGAGGGCAGTACTTC
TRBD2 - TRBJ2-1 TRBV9 CASSVGGGSYNEQFF TGTGCCAGCAGCGTAGGCGGGGGTTCCTACAATGAGCAGTTCTTC
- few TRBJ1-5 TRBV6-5 CASSSYSNQPQHF TGTGCCAGCAGTTCGTATAGCAATCAGCCCCAGCATTTT
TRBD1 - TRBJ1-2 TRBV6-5 CASSPGTVYGYTF TGTGCCAGCAGCCCCGGGACAGTCTATGGCTACACCTTC
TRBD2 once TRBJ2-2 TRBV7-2 CASGGLAGITGELFF TGTGCCAGCGGGGGACTAGCGGGGATCACGGGGGAGCTGTTTTTT
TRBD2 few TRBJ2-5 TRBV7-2 CASSPGGNRFKQYF TGTGCCAGCAGCCCCGGGGGGAACCGGTTCAAGCAGTACTTC
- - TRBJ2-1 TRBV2 CASTLEFGSYNEQFF TGTGCCAGCACCTTAGAATTTGGCTCCTACAATGAGCAGTTCTTC
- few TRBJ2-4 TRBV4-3 CASSQERGGGIQYF TGCGCCAGCAGCCAAGAAAGGGGCGGCGGCATTCAGTACTTC
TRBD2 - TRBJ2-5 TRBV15 CATSTSGTIAGQTQYF TGTGCCACCAGCACGAGCGGGACAATAGCGGGGCAGACCCAGTACTTC
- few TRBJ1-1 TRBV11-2 CASSFTGGRTEAFF TGTGCCAGCAGCTTTACGGGGGGGCGGACTGAAGCTTTCTTT
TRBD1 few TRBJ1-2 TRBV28 CASSSLQGARYGYTF TGTGCCAGCAGTTCTCTACAGGGGGCGAGGTATGGCTACACCTTC
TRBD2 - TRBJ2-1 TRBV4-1 CASSQAGLAGYEQFF TGCGCCAGCAGCCAAGCAGGACTAGCGGGGTATGAGCAGTTCTTC
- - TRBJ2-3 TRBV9 CASSVGGTTDTQYF TGTGCCAGCAGCGTTGGGGGGACGACAGATACGCAGTATTTT
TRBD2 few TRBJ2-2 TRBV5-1 CASRLAGGINTGELFF TGCGCCAGCAGACTAGCGGGGGGAATTAACACCGGGGAGCTGTTTTTT
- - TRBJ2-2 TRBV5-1 CASSSPGIGELFF TGCGCCAGCAGTTCCCCGGGGATCGGGGAGCTGTTTTTT
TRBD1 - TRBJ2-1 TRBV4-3 CASSLGTANEQFF TGCGCCAGCAGCCTCGGGACAGCCAATGAGCAGTTCTTC